This T cell receptor beta chain originates from a study of patients and donors after allogeneic stem cell transplantation (dated by TCRdb to 2020 to 2021). Library preparation was by RT-PCR. The sequencing machine was a NextSeq 550. The public sequencing data were trimmed at Q25 with fastp and processed into clonotypes with MiXCR by TCRdb, which kept only in-frame beta chains. Each record represents a unique CDR3 protein, reported with the most common genes and DNA among its rows. This sample gives approximately 250,000 distinct CDR3 sequences in total; 11% to 15% of them show up just once. Of the sample, around a tenth falls within the top ten clones. CDR1 and CDR2, looked up from the germline V gene, are SNHLY and FYNNEI. From the cysteine through the phenylalanine, the CDR3 covers 15 amino acids. Solely the CDR3 DNA is kept, with 45 bases framed from the first base. V is cut back by 5 bases and J by 10 bases, with 11 bases in the junction unmatched.

Of note for this clonotype: Its specific antigen is unknown. No clone much larger than this one lies a single base away; base qualities are absent.

Here the chain combines TRBV2 and TRBJ2-1; 10 central bases correspond to TRBD2. The sample consisted of blood, either unsorted or a sorted T cell fraction (not recorded which). This receptor was identified in a human donor who was either an allogeneic HSCT recipient or a stem cell or donor lymphocyte infusion donor (not recorded which). It is not recorded whose cells these are; they may come from a transplant donor. The CDR3 amino acid sequence is: CASSNSGGPGREQFF. The DNA is as follows: TGTGCCAGCAGTAATAGCGGGGGGCCGGGTCGCGAGCAGTTCTTC.